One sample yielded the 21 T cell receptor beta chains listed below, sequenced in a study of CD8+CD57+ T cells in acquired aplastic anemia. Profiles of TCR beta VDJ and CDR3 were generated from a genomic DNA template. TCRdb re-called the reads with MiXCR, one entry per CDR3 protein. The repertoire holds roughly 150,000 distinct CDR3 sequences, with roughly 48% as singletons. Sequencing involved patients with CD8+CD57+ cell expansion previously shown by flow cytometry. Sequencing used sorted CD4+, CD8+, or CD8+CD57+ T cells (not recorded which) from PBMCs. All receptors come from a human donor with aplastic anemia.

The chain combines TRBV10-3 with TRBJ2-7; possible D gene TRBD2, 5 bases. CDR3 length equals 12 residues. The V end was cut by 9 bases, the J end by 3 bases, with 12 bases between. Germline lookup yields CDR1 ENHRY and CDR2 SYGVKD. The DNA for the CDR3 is TGTGCCATAACTAGTACCCTCTACGAGCAGTACTTC. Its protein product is CAITSTLYEQYF.

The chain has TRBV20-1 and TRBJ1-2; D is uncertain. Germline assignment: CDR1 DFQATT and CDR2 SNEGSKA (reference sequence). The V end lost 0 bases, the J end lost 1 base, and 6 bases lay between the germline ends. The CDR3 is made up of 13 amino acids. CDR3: CSARDRGNYGYTF. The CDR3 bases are TGCAGTGCTAGAGATCGGGGTAACTATGGCTACACCTTC.

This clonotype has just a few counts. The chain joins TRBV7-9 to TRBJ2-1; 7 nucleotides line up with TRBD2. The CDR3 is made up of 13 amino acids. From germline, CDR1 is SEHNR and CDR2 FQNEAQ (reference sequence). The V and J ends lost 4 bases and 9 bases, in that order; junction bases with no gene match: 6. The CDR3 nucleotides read TGTGCCAGCAGCTCCTCGGGGAGGGTTGAGCAGTTCTTC. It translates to CASSSSGRVEQFF.

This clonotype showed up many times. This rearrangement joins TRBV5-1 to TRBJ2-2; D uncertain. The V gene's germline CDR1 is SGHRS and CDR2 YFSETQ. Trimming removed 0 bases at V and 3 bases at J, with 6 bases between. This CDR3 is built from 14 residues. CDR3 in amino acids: CASSLALDTGELFF. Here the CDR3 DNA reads TGCGCCAGCAGCTTGGCGCTGGACACCGGGGAGCTGTTTTTT.

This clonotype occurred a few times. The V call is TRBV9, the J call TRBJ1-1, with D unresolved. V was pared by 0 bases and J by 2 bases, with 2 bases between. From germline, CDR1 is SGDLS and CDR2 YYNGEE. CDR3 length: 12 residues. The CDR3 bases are TGTGCCAGCAGCGTAGTTAACACTGAAGCTTTCTTT. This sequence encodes CASSVVNTEAFF.

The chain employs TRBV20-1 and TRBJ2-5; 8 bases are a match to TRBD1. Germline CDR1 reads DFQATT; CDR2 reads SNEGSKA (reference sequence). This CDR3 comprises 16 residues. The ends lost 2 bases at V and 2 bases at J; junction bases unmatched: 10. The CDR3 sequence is CSARPRQGYQQETQYF. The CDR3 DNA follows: TGCAGTGCTAGACCAAGACAGGGGTACCAACAAGAGACCCAGTACTTC.

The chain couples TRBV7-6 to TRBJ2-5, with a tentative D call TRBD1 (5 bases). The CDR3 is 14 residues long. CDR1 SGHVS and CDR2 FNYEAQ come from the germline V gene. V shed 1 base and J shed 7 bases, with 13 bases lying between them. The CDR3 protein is CASSLEGARVTQYF. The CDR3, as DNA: TGTGCCAGCAGCTTAGAAGGGGCTCGAGTGACCCAGTACTTC.

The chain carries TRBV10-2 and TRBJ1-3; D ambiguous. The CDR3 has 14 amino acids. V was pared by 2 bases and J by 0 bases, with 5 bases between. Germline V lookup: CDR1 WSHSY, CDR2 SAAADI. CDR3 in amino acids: CASSERDSGNTIYF. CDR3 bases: TGCGCCAGCAGTGAGCGGGACTCTGGAAACACCATATATTTT.

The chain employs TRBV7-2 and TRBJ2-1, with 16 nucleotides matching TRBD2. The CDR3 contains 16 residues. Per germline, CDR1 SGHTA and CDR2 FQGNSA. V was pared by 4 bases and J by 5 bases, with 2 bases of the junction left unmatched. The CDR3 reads CASSSGTSGRDNEQFF. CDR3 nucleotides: TGTGCCAGCAGCTCCGGGACTAGCGGGAGGGACAATGAGCAGTTCTTC.

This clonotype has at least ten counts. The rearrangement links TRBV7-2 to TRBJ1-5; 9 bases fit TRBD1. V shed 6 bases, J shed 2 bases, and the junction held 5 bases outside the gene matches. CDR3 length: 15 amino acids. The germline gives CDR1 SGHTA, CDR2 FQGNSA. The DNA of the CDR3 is TGTGCCAGCAGTCGGGACAGGGCCGGCAATCAGCCCCAGCATTTT. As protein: CASSRDRAGNQPQHF.

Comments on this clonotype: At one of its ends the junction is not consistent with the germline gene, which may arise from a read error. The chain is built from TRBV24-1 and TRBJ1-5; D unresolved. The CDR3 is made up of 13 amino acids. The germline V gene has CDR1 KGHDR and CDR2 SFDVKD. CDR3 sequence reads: CASSFGRNQPQRF. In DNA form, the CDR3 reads TGTGCCAGCAGTTTCGGACGTAATCAGCCCCAGCGTTTT.

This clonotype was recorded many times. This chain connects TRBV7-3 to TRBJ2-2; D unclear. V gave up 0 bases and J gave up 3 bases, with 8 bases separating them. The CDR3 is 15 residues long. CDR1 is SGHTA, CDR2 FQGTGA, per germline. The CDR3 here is CASSLTRSDTGELFF. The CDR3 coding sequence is TGTGCCAGCAGCTTAACGAGGAGCGACACCGGGGAGCTGTTTTTT.

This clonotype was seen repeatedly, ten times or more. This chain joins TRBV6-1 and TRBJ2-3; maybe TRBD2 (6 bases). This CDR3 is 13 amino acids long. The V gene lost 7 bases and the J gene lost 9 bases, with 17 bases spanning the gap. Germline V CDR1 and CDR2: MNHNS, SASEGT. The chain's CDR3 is CASNGLTGDTQYF. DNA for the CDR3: TGTGCCAGCAACGGACTGACGGGAGACACGCAGTATTTT.

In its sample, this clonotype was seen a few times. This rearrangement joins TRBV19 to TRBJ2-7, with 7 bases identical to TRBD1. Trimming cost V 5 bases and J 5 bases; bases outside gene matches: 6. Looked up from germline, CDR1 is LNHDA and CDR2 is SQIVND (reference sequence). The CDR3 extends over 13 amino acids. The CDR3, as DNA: TGTGCCAGTAGTCGGATTACAGGGGACGAGCAGTACTTC. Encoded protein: CASSRITGDEQYF.

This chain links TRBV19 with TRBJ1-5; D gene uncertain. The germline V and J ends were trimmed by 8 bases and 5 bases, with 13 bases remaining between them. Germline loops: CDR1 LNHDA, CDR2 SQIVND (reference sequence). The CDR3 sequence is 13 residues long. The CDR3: CASSRGYDQPQHF. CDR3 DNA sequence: TGTGCCAGTTCCCGGGGTTACGATCAGCCCCAGCATTTT.

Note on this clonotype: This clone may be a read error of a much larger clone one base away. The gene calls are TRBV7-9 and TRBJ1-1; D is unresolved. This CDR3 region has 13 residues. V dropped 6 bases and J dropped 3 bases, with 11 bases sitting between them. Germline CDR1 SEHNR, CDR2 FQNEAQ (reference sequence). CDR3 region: CASSPPQYTEAFF. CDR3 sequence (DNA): TGTGCCAGCAGTCCCCCCCAATACACTGAAGCTTTCTTT.

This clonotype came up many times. The CDR3 sequence: CASHREGAYEQYF. In nucleotides, the CDR3 is TGTGCCAGCCACAGAGAGGGGGCCTACGAGCAGTACTTC. The chain has TRBV27 and TRBJ2-7; D may be TRBD1 (6 bases). The CDR3 runs to 13 residues. Trimming pared 8 bases from V and 2 bases from J, leaving 13 bases between. Per germline, CDR1 MNHEY and CDR2 SMNVEV (reference sequence).

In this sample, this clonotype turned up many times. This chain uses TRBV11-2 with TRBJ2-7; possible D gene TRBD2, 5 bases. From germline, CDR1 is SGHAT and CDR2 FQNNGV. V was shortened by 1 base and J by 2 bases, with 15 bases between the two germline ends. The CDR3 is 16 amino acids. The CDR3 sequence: CASSLVGLLGAYEQYF. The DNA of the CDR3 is TGTGCCAGCAGCTTAGTGGGCCTACTGGGAGCCTACGAGCAGTACTTC.

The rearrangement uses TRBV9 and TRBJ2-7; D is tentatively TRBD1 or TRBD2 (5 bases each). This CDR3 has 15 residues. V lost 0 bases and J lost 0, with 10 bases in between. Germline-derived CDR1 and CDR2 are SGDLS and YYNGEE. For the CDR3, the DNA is TGTGCCAGCAGCGTAGGGCCAGGGAGCTCCTACGAGCAGTACTTC. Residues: CASSVGPGSSYEQYF.

This CDR3 reads CAISESKLAGYYEQYF. The CDR3 region has the DNA TGTGCCATCAGTGAGTCGAAACTAGCGGGGTACTACGAGCAGTACTTC. The rearrangement links TRBV10-3 to TRBJ2-7; 10 positions match TRBD2. The V and J ends lost 0 bases and 3 bases, in that order; junction bases with no gene match: 5. Germline lookup yields CDR1 ENHRY and CDR2 SYGVKD. The CDR3 covers 16 residues.

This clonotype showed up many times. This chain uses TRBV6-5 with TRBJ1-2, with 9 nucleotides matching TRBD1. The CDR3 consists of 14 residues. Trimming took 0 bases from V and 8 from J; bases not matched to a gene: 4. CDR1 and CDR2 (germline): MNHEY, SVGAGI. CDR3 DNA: TGTGCCAGCAGTTACTCGGGACAGGGATCCGGCTACACCTTC. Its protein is CASSYSGQGSGYTF.